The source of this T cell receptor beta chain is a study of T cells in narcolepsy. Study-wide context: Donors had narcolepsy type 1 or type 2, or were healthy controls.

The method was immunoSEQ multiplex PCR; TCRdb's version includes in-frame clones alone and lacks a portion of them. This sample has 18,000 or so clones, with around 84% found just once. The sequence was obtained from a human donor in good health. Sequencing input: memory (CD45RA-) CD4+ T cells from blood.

CDR3 nucleotide sequence: TGTGCCAGCACCACCTGGGGACAGCCCCAGCATTTT. It codes for CASTTWGQPQHF. J is TRBJ1-5 and V is TRBV5-8; no firm D call. Between the trimmed V and J ends, which lost 6 bases and 7 bases, there was a span of 11 bases. The CDR3 consists of 12 residues. Germline assignment: CDR1 SGHTS and CDR2 YDEGEE. Full variable domain (remainder filled in from reference TRBV5-8 and TRBJ1-5): EAGVTQSPTHLIKTRGQQATLRCSPISGHTSVYWYQQALGLGLQFLLWYDEGEERNRGNFPPRFSGRQFPNYSSELNVNALELEDSALYLCASTTWGQPQHFGDGTRLSIL.